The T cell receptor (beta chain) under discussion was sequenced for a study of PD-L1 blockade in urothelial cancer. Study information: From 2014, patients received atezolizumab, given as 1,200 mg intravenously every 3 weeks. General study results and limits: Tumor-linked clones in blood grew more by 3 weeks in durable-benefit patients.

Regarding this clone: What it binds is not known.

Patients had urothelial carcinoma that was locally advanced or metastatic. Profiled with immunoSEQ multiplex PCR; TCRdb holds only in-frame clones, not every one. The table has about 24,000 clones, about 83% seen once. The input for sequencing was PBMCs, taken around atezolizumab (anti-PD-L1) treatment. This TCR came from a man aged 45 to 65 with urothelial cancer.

The CDR3 region has the DNA TGTGCCAGCAGCCGACAGTCTTATGGCTACACCTTC. Amino acids: CASSRQSYGYTF. The chain links TRBV6-6 to TRBJ1-2, with D possibly TRBD1 on 5 matching bases. Trimming took 6 bases from V and 5 from J, leaving 10 bases between them. The CDR3 is made up of 12 amino acids. Germline assignment: CDR1 MNHNY and CDR2 SVGAGI (reference sequence).